The next 24 T cell receptor beta chains were all read from a single sample in a study of T cell repertoires in cytomegalovirus infection. TCRdb passed the reads through MiXCR, listing each CDR3 protein once. Of fewer than 550,000 distinct CDR3 sequences in the sample, 15% to 20% were seen once. The material sequenced was CD8+ T cells from PBMCs. The source is a human donor in good health (CMV status not recorded). Some clones in this sample may be carry-over from other donors' samples.

This clonotype was observed many times. V is TRBV6-5 and J is TRBJ2-7; perhaps TRBD1 as D (6 bases). Germline V CDR1 and CDR2: MNHEY, SVGAGI. The germline V and J ends were trimmed by 5 bases and 7 bases, with 24 bases remaining between them. The CDR3 length is 16 residues. CDR3 DNA: TGTGCCAGCAGTCACACGAGTGGCAGGGGTACTTGGGAGCAGTACTTC. Residues: CASSHTSGRGTWEQYF.

The chain has TRBV5-1 and TRBJ1-1; 10 bases match TRBD1. The CDR3 extends over 15 amino acids. Germline lookup yields CDR1 SGHRS and CDR2 YFSETQ. J was trimmed by 1 base and V by 6 bases; bases with no gene match: 6. The CDR3 region is CASTPTGGENTEAFF. The CDR3 DNA reads TGCGCCAGCACTCCGACAGGGGGCGAGAACACTGAAGCTTTCTTT.

The V call is TRBV27, the J call TRBJ1-6; TRBD1 might be the D (6 bases). V was cut by 2 bases and J by 5 bases, with 13 bases left in between. The germline V gene encodes CDR1 MNHEY and CDR2 SMNVEV (reference sequence). This CDR3 has 16 amino acids. DNA for the CDR3: TGTGCCAGCAGTTTAAGCCCCGGGGGGCATAATTCACCCCTCCACTTT. Translation: CASSLSPGGHNSPLHF.

This clonotype was found a few times. The chain couples TRBV7-9 to TRBJ2-7, with 9 bases lining up with TRBD1. Germline lookup yields CDR1 SEHNR and CDR2 FQNEAQ (reference sequence). The CDR3 sequence is 16 residues long. The ends lost 4 bases at V and 5 bases at J; junction bases unmatched: 12. The CDR3 nucleotides are TGTGCCAGCAGCTCAACCAAACAGGGGGCAGGCCACGAGCAGTACTTC. This sequence encodes CASSSTKQGAGHEQYF.

In its sample, this clonotype was seen many times. CDR3 amino acids: CAAWGAWSNQPQHF. DNA of the CDR3: TGTGCCGCCTGGGGGGCGTGGAGCAATCAGCCCCAGCATTTT. This rearrangement joins TRBV6-1 to TRBJ1-5; a possible D gene is TRBD1 (6 bases). The CDR3 contains 14 residues. With 11 bases removed from V and 1 base from J, the gap between germline ends came to 15 bases. Germline assignment: CDR1 MNHNS and CDR2 SASEGT.

The genes are TRBV12-3 or TRBV12-4 and TRBJ1-1, with D perhaps matching TRBD1 (5 bases). This CDR3 spans 15 amino acids. V lost 5 bases and J lost 0, with 13 bases in between. The CDR3 DNA reads TGTGCCAGCAGTCCACCGACAGATATGAACACTGAAGCTTTCTTT. Encoded protein: CASSPPTDMNTEAFF.

The chain recombines TRBV3-1 with TRBJ2-7; TRBD2 matches at 8 bases. The germline V gene encodes CDR1 LGHDT and CDR2 YNNKEL (reference sequence). This CDR3 contains 14 residues. The J segment lost 2 bases and the V segment lost 3 bases, leaving 3 bases of the junction unmatched. CDR3 amino acids: CASSHREGTYEQYF. The CDR3 nucleotides are TGTGCCAGCAGCCACCGGGAGGGGACCTACGAGCAGTACTTC.

This chain connects TRBV7-9 to TRBJ1-1; a possible D gene is TRBD1 (5 bases). The V and J ends lost 4 bases and 5 bases respectively, with 17 bases between them. Germline V CDR1 and CDR2: SEHNR, FQNEAQ (reference sequence). This CDR3 is built from 15 residues. The CDR3 reads CASSSRGFGGTEAFF. CDR3 nucleotide sequence: TGTGCCAGCAGCTCGAGGGGTTTTGGAGGAACTGAAGCTTTCTTT.

V usage is TRBV7-3 and J usage is TRBJ2-6; D possibly matches TRBD1 or TRBD2 (5 bases each). V lost 5 bases and J 0 bases, leaving 17 bases between the germline ends. The CDR3 spans 18 residues. The germline V gene has CDR1 SGHTA and CDR2 FQGTGA. The CDR3 sequence: CASSRWDGPLSGANVLTF. In DNA form, the CDR3 reads TGTGCCAGCAGCCGATGGGACGGACCCCTCTCTGGGGCCAACGTCCTGACTTTC.

At least ten counts were recorded for this clonotype. V and J are TRBV12-3 or TRBV12-4 and TRBJ2-7; no definite D call. Trimming pared 1 base from V and 2 bases from J, leaving 6 bases between. CDR3 length: 13 residues. DNA for the CDR3: TGTGCCAGCAGTTTAGGATTCACCTACGAGCAGTACTTC. Translation gives CASSLGFTYEQYF.

This clonotype showed up many times. The genes are TRBV11-2 and TRBJ1-1; D is undetermined. Trimming took 3 bases from V and 4 from J, leaving 9 bases between them. CDR1 and CDR2 from the germline V gene are SGHAT and FQNNGV. CDR3 length: 13 residues. The CDR3 nucleotides read TGTGCCAGCAGCTTGGAACGGGGCACTGAAGCTTTCTTT. It is translated as CASSLERGTEAFF.

The chain is built from TRBV2 and TRBJ2-7; 11 nucleotides match TRBD2. Germline CDR1 and CDR2: SNHLY and FYNNEI. This CDR3 has 16 amino acids. Losses at the gene ends were 5 bases for V and 5 bases for J; bases not matched to a gene: 11. For the CDR3, the DNA is TGTGCCAGCAGTCCTCTCGAGACTAGCGGGGCCAACGAGCAGTACTTC. Translation: CASSPLETSGANEQYF.

This clonotype has a count of ten or more. This chain links TRBV7-3 with TRBJ2-1; 10 bases agree with TRBD2. CDR1 and CDR2 (germline): SGHTA, FQGTGA. CDR3 size: 16 residues. J was trimmed by 8 bases and V by 2 bases; bases with no gene match: 9. The CDR3 nucleotides are TGTGCCAGCAGCTTACTTGGAGCGGGGGGGACGGATGAGCAGTTCTTC. It is translated as CASSLLGAGGTDEQFF. The full variable domain, completed using reference TRBV7-3 and TRBJ2-1, is GAGVSQTPSNKVTEKGKYVELRCDPISGHTALYWYRQSLGQGPEFLIYFQGTGAADDSGLPNDRFFAVRPEGSVSTLKIQRTERGDSAVYLCASSLLGAGGTDEQFFGPGTRLTVL.

This clonotype occurred a few times. V and J are TRBV12-5 and TRBJ2-3; D tentatively fits TRBD1 or TRBD2 (6 bases each). CDR3 length: 18 amino acids. The germline gives CDR1 LGHNT, CDR2 FRNRAP. Between the trimmed V and J ends, which lost 0 bases and 2 bases, there was a span of 18 bases. The CDR3 here is CASGLVLKARGLTDTQYF. The CDR3, as DNA: TGTGCTAGTGGTTTGGTACTCAAGGCCAGGGGACTCACAGATACGCAGTATTTT.

The chain employs TRBV7-9 and TRBJ1-5; 10 bases are a match to TRBD1. CDR3 length: 17 residues. The J segment lost 6 bases and the V segment lost 4 bases, leaving 12 bases of the junction unmatched. Germline CDR1 reads SEHNR; CDR2 reads FQNEAQ (reference sequence). CDR3 in DNA: TGTGCCAGCAGCTCGGATCCGGGACAGGGGTTGGTTCAGCCCCAGCATTTT. Translating gives CASSSDPGQGLVQPQHF.

The chain carries TRBV5-1 and TRBJ2-7, with a tentative D call TRBD1 (5 bases). The CDR3 covers 15 residues. Germline CDR1 is SGHRS and CDR2 is YFSETQ. The V gene lost 4 bases and the J gene lost 3 bases, with 17 bases spanning the gap. The CDR3 DNA reads TGCGCCAGCAGCACATCATGGGGCAAAAGCTACGAGCAGTACTTC. This codes for CASSTSWGKSYEQYF.

Many counts were recorded for this clonotype. The rearrangement links TRBV7-2 to TRBJ2-7; TRBD2 matches 7 bases. Germline V gene lookup returns CDR1 SGHTA and CDR2 FQGNSA. The CDR3 is 15 residues long. V was clipped by 2 bases and J by 3 bases; unmatched bases: 7. The DNA of the CDR3 is TGTGCCAGCAGCTTATACCTGAGCGGGATCTACGAGCAGTACTTC. Translated: CASSLYLSGIYEQYF.

The sample holds many counts of this clonotype. The chain links TRBV7-8 to TRBJ2-5; 8 bases match TRBD2. The germline CDR1 and CDR2 sequences are SGHVS and FQNEAQ. The CDR3 runs 15 residues. Unmatched junction bases numbered 10, after V lost 5 bases and J lost 5 bases. CDR3: CASSPGLAEKETQYF. In nucleotides, the CDR3 is TGTGCCAGCAGCCCTGGACTAGCCGAGAAGGAGACCCAGTACTTC.

At least ten counts were recorded for this clonotype. The chain links TRBV7-9 to TRBJ1-6; the D is unclear. The CDR3 contains 14 residues. Germline CDR1 is SEHNR and CDR2 is FQNEAQ (reference sequence). Trimming stripped 8 bases from V and 14 bases from J, with 22 bases between. In nucleotides, the CDR3 is TGTGCCAGCGAACTTGGGGTCGGCCCGGTTTCCCTCCACTTT. Residues: CASELGVGPVSLHF.

This sequence joins TRBV12-3 or TRBV12-4 and TRBJ1-1; maybe TRBD1 (6 bases). The V end lost 3 bases, the J end lost 5 bases, and 16 bases lay between the germline ends. The CDR3 extends over 15 amino acids. CDR3 protein: CASSLEGGGGTEAFF. Here the CDR3 DNA reads TGTGCCAGCAGTTTGGAAGGGGGGGGGGGGACTGAAGCTTTCTTT.

This clonotype was recorded a few times. The V call is TRBV27, the J call TRBJ2-2; 11 bases line up with TRBD2. Germline V gene sequence: CDR1 MNHEY, CDR2 SMNVEV (reference sequence). The ends lost 7 bases at V and 2 bases at J; junction bases unmatched: 3. The CDR3 sequence is 15 residues long. The DNA for the CDR3 is TGTGCCAGCAAGGGGACTAGCGGCAACACCGGGGAGCTGTTTTTT. This sequence encodes CASKGTSGNTGELFF.

This clonotype was seen a few times. This chain links TRBV29-1 with TRBJ1-4; no reliable D call. The germline CDR1 and CDR2 sequences are SQVTM and ANQGSEA. Trimming removed 5 bases from V and 0 bases from J, with 10 bases in between. The CDR3 has 14 residues. The CDR3 bases are TGCAGCGTTACTATATATGCAACTAATGAAAAACTGTTTTTT. Protein product: CSVTIYATNEKLFF.

This clonotype was counted a single time. The J gene is TRBJ2-3, the V gene TRBV13; 9 nucleotides line up with TRBD2. V shed 8 bases and J 1 base; nucleotides not matched to a gene: 4. The germline gives CDR1 PRHDT, CDR2 FYEKMQ (reference sequence). This CDR3 has 14 amino acids. Written as DNA, the CDR3 is TGTGCCAGCGCGAAGCGGGAGGGCACAGATACGCAGTATTTT. Protein: CASAKREGTDTQYF.

This clonotype was seen a handful of times. The chain links TRBV14 to TRBJ2-6, with no clear D. V lost 2 bases and J lost 0, with 8 bases in between. Germline V gene lookup returns CDR1 SGHDN and CDR2 FVKESK. The CDR3 consists of 16 residues. The CDR3 DNA reads TGTGCCAGCAGCCAATTCCAAAGCTCTGGGGCCAACGTCCTGACTTTC. Translation gives CASSQFQSSGANVLTF.